Detailed here is one TCR beta chain. The data stem from a study of blood T cell repertoires in COVID-19. Looking at the study overall: The United States, Italy and Spain provided the acute and convalescent COVID-19 samples.

Profiling relied on immunoSEQ multiplex PCR, and the TCRdb table lists in-frame clones only, not all of them. The data contain tens of thousands of clones, almost 95% of them singletons. This receptor was obtained from a man aged 45 to 65 with active COVID-19. The sequencing sample was made of peripheral blood.

The CDR3 here is CASSLVVHDTGELFF. The CDR3 DNA is TGTGCCAGCAGCTTAGTCGTACACGACACCGGGGAGCTGTTTTTT. The chain has TRBV7-2 and TRBJ2-2; no reliable D call. The germline gives CDR1 SGHTA, CDR2 FQGNSA. This CDR3 comprises 15 residues. Trimming shortened V by 1 base and J by 3 bases, and 9 bases separated the two germline ends.